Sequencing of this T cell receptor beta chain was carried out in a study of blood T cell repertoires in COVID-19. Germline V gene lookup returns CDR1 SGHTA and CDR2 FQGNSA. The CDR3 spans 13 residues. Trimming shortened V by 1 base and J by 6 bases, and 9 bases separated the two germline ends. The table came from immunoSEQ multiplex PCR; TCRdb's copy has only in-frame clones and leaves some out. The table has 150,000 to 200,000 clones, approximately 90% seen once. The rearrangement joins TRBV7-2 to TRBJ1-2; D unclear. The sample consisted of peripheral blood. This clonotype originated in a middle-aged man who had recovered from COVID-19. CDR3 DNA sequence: TGTGCCAGCAGCTTAGAGGAGGTCCATGGCTACACCTTC. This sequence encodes CASSLEEVHGYTF.